This entry features one T cell receptor beta chain sequence. Its antigen is not identified. The record originates from a study of OX40 agonist ivuxolimab in advanced cancers. Profiling relied on immunoSEQ multiplex PCR, and the TCRdb table lists in-frame clones only, not all of them. The table has roughly 61,000 clones, around nine tenths seen once. The CDR3 loop spans 13 amino acids. From germline, CDR1 is MNHEY and CDR2 SMNVEV (reference sequence). After removal of 10 bases from V and 3 bases from J, the junction contained 8 bases not matched to a gene. The study's findings and limits: In the 0.1-3.0 mg/kg groups, partial responders showed among the lowest expansion. Expanded clones belonging to CD8+ T cells outnumbered, on average, those of CD4+.

The sequence came from an adult with an advanced solid tumor such as melanoma, head and neck, liver or kidney cancer. The rearrangement links TRBV27 to TRBJ1-1; 7 nucleotides agree with TRBD1. The sample in question was CD4+ or CD8+ T cells sorted from blood, obtained in a trial of the OX40 agonist ivuxolimab. The CDR3 is CATHRGSDTEAFF. As DNA, the CDR3 is TGTGCCACACACAGGGGCTCGGACACTGAAGCTTTCTTT.